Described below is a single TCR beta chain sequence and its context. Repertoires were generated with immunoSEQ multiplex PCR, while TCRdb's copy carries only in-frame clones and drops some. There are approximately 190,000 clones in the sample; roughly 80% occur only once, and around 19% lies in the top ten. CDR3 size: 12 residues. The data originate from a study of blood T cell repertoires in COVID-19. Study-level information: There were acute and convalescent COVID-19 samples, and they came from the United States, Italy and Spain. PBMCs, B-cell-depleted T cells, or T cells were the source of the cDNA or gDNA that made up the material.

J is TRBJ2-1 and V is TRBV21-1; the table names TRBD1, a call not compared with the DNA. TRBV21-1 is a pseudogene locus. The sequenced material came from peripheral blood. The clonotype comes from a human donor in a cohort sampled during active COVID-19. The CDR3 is CASSKLGTEQFF. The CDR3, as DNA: TGTGCCAGCAGCAAGTTGGGGACAGAGCAGTTCTTC.